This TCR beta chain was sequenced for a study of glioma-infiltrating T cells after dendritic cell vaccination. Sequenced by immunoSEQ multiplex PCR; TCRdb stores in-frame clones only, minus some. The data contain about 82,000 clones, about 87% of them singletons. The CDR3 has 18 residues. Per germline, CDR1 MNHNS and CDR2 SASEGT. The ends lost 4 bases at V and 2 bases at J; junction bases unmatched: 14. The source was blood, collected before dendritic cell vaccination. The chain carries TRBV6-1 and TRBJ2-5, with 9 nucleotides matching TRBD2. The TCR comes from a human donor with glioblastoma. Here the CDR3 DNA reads TGTGCCAGCAGTGGGGGACTAGCCGACCTGGCGATGCAAGAGACCCAGTACTTC. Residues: CASSGGLADLAMQETQYF.